This passage covers 3 T cell receptor beta chains from one sample sequenced in a study of T cell repertoires in cytomegalovirus infection. TCRdb reprocessed the reads via MiXCR and lists one record per CDR3 protein. The data contain over 450,000 distinct CDR3 sequences, about 10% of them singletons. The sample taken for sequencing was PBMCs. The source is a human donor in good health (CMV status not recorded). Some clones in this sample may be carry-over from other donors' samples.

This clonotype appeared many times. The genes are TRBV20-1 and TRBJ1-4, with 10 bases identical to TRBD1. This CDR3 is built from 14 residues. V shed 6 bases and J 6 bases; nucleotides not matched to a gene: 7. Germline loops: CDR1 DFQATT, CDR2 SNEGSKA (reference sequence). The CDR3 region has the DNA TGCAGTGCCCCCGACGGACAGGGGGATGAAAAACTGTTTTTT. Translated: CSAPDGQGDEKLFF.

This clonotype was seen ten or more times. The DNA of the CDR3 is TGTGCCAGCAGTTTCCCTAGCGGGGGGGCTTACAATGAGCAGTTCTTC. Translation gives CASSFPSGGAYNEQFF. The chain is built from TRBV27 and TRBJ2-1; 12 positions match TRBD2. Germline-derived CDR1 and CDR2 are MNHEY and SMNVEV (reference sequence). V trimming: 3 bases; J trimming: 4 bases; junction bases outside the gene matches: 4. The CDR3 extends over 16 amino acids.

The rearrangement joins TRBV10-3 to TRBJ2-7, with 8 positions matching TRBD2. The CDR3 loop spans 11 amino acids. Trimming at V came to 11 bases and at J to 6 bases, leaving 6 bases not matched to a gene. Germline CDR1 and CDR2: ENHRY and SYGVKD. The CDR3 sequence: CAVRGGLEQYF. CDR3 sequence (DNA): TGTGCCGTCCGGGGGGGTCTCGAGCAGTACTTC.